The next 6 T cell receptor beta chains were all read from a single sample in a study of T cells after somatic rescue of genetic block. The repertoire was sequenced with immunoSEQ multiplex PCR; TCRdb's copy has only in-frame clones and lacks some. The sample holds 70,000 or so clones; roughly nine tenths are singletons and the top ten take 3%. Sequences were obtained from peripheral blood mononuclear cells (PBMCs). Receptors were obtained from a man aged 40-49 years.

CDR3 nucleotide sequence: TGTGCTAGTGGTCCACCTTTAACCGGGGGGGAAGAGACCCAGTACTTC. Amino acids: CASGPPLTGGEETQYF. The chain uses TRBV12-5 and TRBJ2-5, with 8 bases matching TRBD2. Germline assignment: CDR1 LGHNT and CDR2 FRNRAP. V lost 5 bases and J lost 3; bases outside the gene matches: 11. This CDR3 has 16 amino acids.

The chain couples TRBV19 to TRBJ2-5, with 7 bases lining up with TRBD2. With 7 bases clipped from V and 5 bases from J, the junction kept 4 bases outside the gene matches. Germline CDR1 LNHDA, CDR2 SQIVND (reference sequence). The CDR3 covers 12 residues. The CDR3 here is CASKAGEETQYF. The CDR3 nucleotides are TGTGCCAGTAAGGCGGGGGAGGAGACCCAGTACTTC.

This clone occurred once. The chain couples TRBV15 to TRBJ2-3, with 8 bases fitting TRBD2. V lost 6 bases to trimming and J lost 0 bases; unmatched junction nucleotides: 2. The CDR3 has 14 residues. Germline assignment: CDR1 LNHNV and CDR2 YYDKDF (reference sequence). The CDR3 coding sequence is TGTGCCACCAGGGGGACTAGGAGCACAGATACGCAGTATTTT. Amino acids: CATRGTRSTDTQYF. Based on the CDR3 plus reference TRBV15 and TRBJ2-3, the full variable domain is DAMVIQNPRYQVTQFGKPVTLSCSQTLNHNVMYWYQQKSSQAPKLLFHYYDKDFNNEADTPDNFQSRRPNTSFCFLDIRSPGLGDTAMYLCATRGTRSTDTQYFGPGTRLTVL.

V is TRBV7-9 and J is TRBJ2-1; D remains ambiguous. Germline CDR1 reads SEHNR; CDR2 reads FQNEAQ (reference sequence). The length of the CDR3 is 12 residues. Deletions cut 8 bases from V and 1 base from J, with 6 bases between. As DNA, the CDR3 is TGTGCCAGCGGGCCATCCTACAATGAGCAGTTCTTC. It specifies CASGPSYNEQFF.

The chain has TRBV4-3 and TRBJ2-2, with 9 bases matching TRBD2. The CDR3 runs to 17 residues. The junction had 6 bases not matched to a gene; V was cut back by 1 base and J by 3 bases. Germline loops: CDR1 LGHNA, CDR2 YSLEER. The CDR3 is CASSQGGSGSYTGELFF. The DNA of the CDR3 is TGCGCCAGCAGCCAAGGTGGTAGCGGGAGTTACACCGGGGAGCTGTTTTTT.

In this sample, this clone turned up once. V usage is TRBV10-3 and J usage is TRBJ2-1, with 8 bases lining up with TRBD1. Germline V gene lookup returns CDR1 ENHRY and CDR2 SYGVKD. The CDR3 length is 13 residues. Trimming cost V 9 bases and J 1 base; bases outside gene matches: 2. In nucleotides, the CDR3 is TGTGCCATTGGACAGGGTTCCTACAATGAGCAGTTCTTC. It yields the protein CAIGQGSYNEQFF.